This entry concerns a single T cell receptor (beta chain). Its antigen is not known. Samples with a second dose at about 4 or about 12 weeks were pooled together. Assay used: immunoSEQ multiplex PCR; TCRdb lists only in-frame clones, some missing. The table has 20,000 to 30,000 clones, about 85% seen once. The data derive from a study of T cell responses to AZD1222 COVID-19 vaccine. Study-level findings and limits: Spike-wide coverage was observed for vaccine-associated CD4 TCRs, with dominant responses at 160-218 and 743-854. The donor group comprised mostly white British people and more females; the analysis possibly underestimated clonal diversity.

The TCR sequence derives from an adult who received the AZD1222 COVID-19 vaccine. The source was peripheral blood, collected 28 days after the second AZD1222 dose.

CDR3 in amino acids: CASSAVGYTEAFF. The DNA for the CDR3 is TGTGCCAGCAGTGCCGTTGGCTACACTGAAGCTTTCTTT. The V gene is TRBV28, the J gene TRBJ1-1; D remains ambiguous. This CDR3 is built from 13 residues. Germline CDR1 MDHEN, CDR2 SYDVKM. Deletions cut 5 bases from V and 3 bases from J, with 10 bases between.